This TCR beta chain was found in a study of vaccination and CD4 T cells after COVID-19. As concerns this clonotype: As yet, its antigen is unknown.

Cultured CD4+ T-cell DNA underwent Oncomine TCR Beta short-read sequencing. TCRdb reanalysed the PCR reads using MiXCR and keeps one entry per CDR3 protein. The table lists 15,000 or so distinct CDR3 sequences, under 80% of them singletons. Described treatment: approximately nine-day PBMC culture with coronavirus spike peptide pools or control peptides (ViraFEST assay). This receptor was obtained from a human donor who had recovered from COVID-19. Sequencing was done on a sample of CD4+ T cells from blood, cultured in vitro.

CDR3 region: CASSGQGQWNTEAFF. CDR3 nucleotides: TGTGCCAGCAGTGGACAGGGACAGTGGAACACTGAAGCTTTCTTT. The chain couples TRBV6-1 to TRBJ1-1; 7 nucleotides align to TRBD1. V was clipped by 4 bases and J by 1 base; unmatched bases: 6. The germline V gene has CDR1 MNHNS and CDR2 SASEGT. The CDR3 contains 15 residues.